Listed below are T cell receptor beta chains from one sample, sequenced in a study of a mutant IDH1 vaccine in newly diagnosed glioma. Sequencing was performed with immunoSEQ multiplex PCR; in TCRdb, only in-frame clones are kept and a portion is missing. This sample has tens of thousands of clones; roughly 84% occur once, and the top ten carry about 2.3%. No antigen is known for these receptors. The sample here was PBMCs, taken from a glioma patient whose treatment included an IDH1 peptide vaccine. These receptors were collected from a man aged 40-49 years with glioma. CDR3s include the opening cysteine and the closing phenylalanine or tryptophan. Fields, in order: clone size, V gene, J gene, D gene, CDR3 DNA, CDR3 protein. The D gene is left open where the match is weak. Clone size is shown for a subset of rows, as once, few, many or a class of expanded clone.

>-|TRBV7-8|TRBJ2-7|-
TGTGCCAGCAGCTTCGACAGAAACTCCTACGAGCAGTACTTC
CASSFDRNSYEQYF
>-|TRBV7-9|TRBJ1-3|-
TGTGCCAGCAGCTTAAGCATTTCTGGAAACACCATATATTTT
CASSLSISGNTIYF
>-|TRBV25-1|TRBJ2-1|-
TGTGCCAGCCAACTCACTAGTAGTGAGCAGTTCTTC
CASQLTSSEQFF
>few|TRBV5-4|TRBJ2-3|TRBD2
TGTGCCAGCAGCGGAATAGCGGGAGGGCTCACAGATACGCAGTATTTT
CASSGIAGGLTDTQYF
>once|TRBV19|TRBJ2-3|TRBD2
TGTGCCAGCAGTGCCAGACTAGCTGCCACAGATACGCAGTATTTT
CASSARLAATDTQYF
>-|TRBV9|TRBJ2-5|TRBD2
TGTGCCAGCAGCCCTCGACTAGCGGGAGAACAAGAGACCCAGTACTTC
CASSPRLAGEQETQYF
>few|TRBV23-1|TRBJ1-1|-
TGCGCCAGCAGTCAACCTAACCAAAGACAGGTAGGCACTGAAGCTTTCTTT
CASSQPNQRQVGTEAFF
>-|TRBV7-9|TRBJ1-3|TRBD1
TGTGCCAGCAGCCCCGGACAGGGCACAGGAAACACCATATATTTT
CASSPGQGTGNTIYF
>-|TRBV28|TRBJ1-4|-
TGTGCCAGCAGTTTTCCCCAGCTGGGTGGGGAGTCTAATGAAAAACTGTTTTTT
CASSFPQLGGESNEKLFF
>-|TRBV19|TRBJ1-2|-
TGTGCCAGTAGCCGGTCAGACAACTATGGCTACACCTTC
CASSRSDNYGYTF
>few|TRBV7-3|TRBJ2-5|-
TGTGCCAGCGCGATGGGCAGCTTTGAGACCCAGTACTTC
CASAMGSFETQYF
>-|TRBV6-6|TRBJ1-2|-
TGTGCCAGCAGCCCCGCGCCGGTATTCGGCTACACCTTC
CASSPAPVFGYTF
>-|TRBV5-5|TRBJ2-5|-
TGTGCCAGCAGCCACCGATGGAGCCAAGAGACCCAGTACTTC
CASSHRWSQETQYF
>-|TRBV19|TRBJ2-7|TRBD2
TGTGCCAGTAGTTTGGGACTAGCGGGAGAACTCGAGCAGTACTTC
CASSLGLAGELEQYF
>-|TRBV7-7|TRBJ2-1|-
TGTGCTAGCAGCACAGGGTCCTACAATGAGCAGTTCTTC
CASSTGSYNEQFF
>-|TRBV6-6|TRBJ2-7|TRBD1
TGTGCCAGCAGTTCGACAGGGGACCAACGAGGCTACGAGCAGTACTTC
CASSSTGDQRGYEQYF
>-|TRBV7-2|TRBJ2-7|-
TGTGCCAGCAGCCCCGCCCCTGCCTTTAGCTCCTACGAGCAGTACTTC
CASSPAPAFSSYEQYF
>-|TRBV10-3|TRBJ2-5|TRBD2
TGTGCCATCGCCGGGCGGGAGGCGACCCAGTACTTC
CAIAGREATQYF
>-|TRBV20-1|TRBJ1-1|-
TGCAGTGCCCATCACACTGAAGCTTTCTTT
CSAHHTEAFF
>-|TRBV9|TRBJ2-5|-
TGTGCCAGCAGCGTAGGCGGGGCCCTTGAGACCCAGTACTTC
CASSVGGALETQYF
>few|TRBV5-5|TRBJ1-1|-
TGTGCCAGCAGCGGGGGACTGTCGAACACTGAAGCTTTCTTT
CASSGGLSNTEAFF
>-|TRBV6-5|TRBJ2-7|-
TGTGCCAGCAGTTACCTCGGGCAGGGTTCCTACGAGCAGTACTTC
CASSYLGQGSYEQYF